This record covers a single T cell receptor beta chain. As to time point: persistent/refractory GD, antithyroid drugs over 5 years with positive TRAb. From PBMCs, RNA was extracted and then used to make the TCR library. A peripheral blood sample, around 8.5 milliliters in volume, was drawn into EDTA tubes. iRepertoire HTBI primers and Arm-PCR of CDR3 regions built TCR beta libraries. TCRdb re-called the multiplex PCR reads with MiXCR, one entry per CDR3 protein. The table shows around 340,000 distinct CDR3 sequences, with roughly 21% occurring only once. This sample is part of a study of regulatory T cells in long-lasting Graves disease. Study at large: Positivity for TSH receptor antibodies plus over 5 years of antithyroid drugs meant persistent Graves' disease.

In germline, CDR1 is MNHEY, CDR2 SVGEGT. Trimming pared 10 bases from V and 3 bases from J, leaving 21 bases between. This CDR3 comprises 15 residues. This TCR derives from a female donor with Graves disease. This sample comprised peripheral blood mononuclear cells (PBMCs), obtained when the disease was refractory, from a patient treated with antithyroid drugs. The rearrangement uses TRBV6-2 or TRBV6-3 and TRBJ1-1, with D tentatively TRBD1 (5 bases). The CDR3 spells CATQPGTPRDTEAFF. CDR3 sequence (DNA): TGTGCCACCCAACCCGGGACCCCAAGGGACACTGAAGCTTTCTTT.